This TCR beta chain emerged from a study of T cells in Graves' hyperthyroidism and ophthalmopathy. Researchers took RNA transcripts and amplified the TCR beta CDR3 regions from them. HTBI primers were the set used in a first-round RT-PCR of the TCR CDR3. TCRdb re-called the multiplex PCR reads through MiXCR, storing one row per CDR3 protein. Found here are about 380,000 distinct CDR3 sequences, less than 20% of them singletons; the top ten hold 35% to 50%. The CDR3 spans 17 residues. V lost 6 bases, J lost 6 bases, and 12 bases stayed unmatched. Germline lookup yields CDR1 SEHNR and CDR2 FQNEAQ (reference sequence).

The receptor's source is a man aged 18-30 years with Graves' ophthalmopathy. The sample was blood. This chain connects TRBV7-9 to TRBJ2-1; TRBD2 aligns across 12 bases. In DNA, the CDR3 is TGTGCCAGCAGTCGGGACTCTAGCGGGGGGGCGGTCAATGAGCAGTTCTTC. Encoded protein: CASSRDSSGGAVNEQFF.